What follows are 11 T cell receptor beta chains derived from one specimen sequenced in a study of post-analysis software for immune sequencing data. Findings and caveats of the study: Controls had lower frequencies than patients of four or five TRBV segments, which included TRBV5-6, TRBV5-1 and TRBV20-1.

These TCRs' antigens remain unknown. The TCR beta cDNA libraries carried unique molecular identifiers. TCRdb fed the PCR reads into MiXCR, producing one record per CDR3 protein. The table records 500,000 to 600,000 distinct CDR3 sequences, around 40% of them present only once. Sequenced input: blood. The receptor set was obtained from a girl aged 5-17 years with multiple sclerosis.

To note about this clonotype: This may be a read error, as it is one base from a much larger clone. Here the CDR3 reads CACSSGTGGNYEQYF. For the CDR3, the DNA is TGTGCCTGCAGCTCCGGGACAGGGGGCAATTACGAGCAGTACTTC. The rearrangement joins TRBV7-7 to TRBJ2-7, with TRBD1 identical over 12 bases. The germline gives CDR1 SSHAT, CDR2 FNYEAQ (reference sequence). This CDR3 has 15 residues.

V gene TRBV20-1 combines with J gene TRBJ2-1; 7 bases align to TRBD2. This CDR3 has 14 residues. From germline, CDR1 is DFQATT and CDR2 SNEGSKA (reference sequence). With 2 bases clipped from V and 4 bases from J, the junction kept 5 bases outside the gene matches. CDR3: CSARPAGIYNEQFF. As DNA, the CDR3 is TGCAGTGCTAGACCAGCGGGAATATACAATGAGCAGTTCTTC.

The chain uses TRBV4-1 and TRBJ1-1, with D tentatively TRBD1 (6 bases). The CDR3 sequence is 13 residues long. Looked up from germline, CDR1 is MGHRA and CDR2 is YSYEKL. Trimming removed 0 bases at V and 13 bases at J, with 15 bases between. DNA for the CDR3: TGCGCCAGCAGCCAAGATGGCCGGACAGAGGGTTTCTTT. It codes for CASSQDGRTEGFF.

V gene TRBV5-1 combines with J gene TRBJ2-5; no clear D. Deletions cut 2 bases from V and 1 base from J, with 9 bases between. Germline V gives CDR1 SGHRS, CDR2 YFSETQ. This CDR3 has 14 residues. The CDR3 nucleotides are TGCGCCAGCAGCTTCCAAGGTACCCAAGAGACCCAGTACTTC. Translating it yields CASSFQGTQETQYF. Looking up the rest from reference TRBV5-1 and TRBJ2-5 gives the full variable domain: KAGVTQTPRYLIKTRGQQVTLSCSPISGHRSVSWYQQTPGQGLQFLFEYFSETQRNKGNFPGRFSGRQFSNSRSEMNVSTLELGDSALYLCASSFQGTQETQYFGPGTRLLVL.

The rearrangement links TRBV24-1 to TRBJ2-5; possibly TRBD1 for D (5 bases). The CDR3 sequence is 17 residues long. V was pared by 0 bases and J by 0 bases, with 13 bases between. Germline V lookup: CDR1 KGHDR, CDR2 SFDVKD. The CDR3 sequence is CATSDLTPGSDQETQYF. The CDR3, as DNA: TGTGCCACCAGTGATTTGACTCCAGGGTCGGACCAAGAGACCCAGTACTTC.

This clonotype was picked up a small number of times. The V and J genes are TRBV29-1 and TRBJ1-1, with D uncertain. Per germline, CDR1 SQVTM and CDR2 ANQGSEA. Trimming pared 6 bases from V and 8 bases from J, leaving 19 bases between. CDR3 size: 13 residues. The CDR3 nucleotides read TGCAGCGTCGGAAAGACGGCCCGGGAGGAAGCTTTCTTT. Encoded protein: CSVGKTAREEAFF.

Only a few counts were recorded for this clonotype. This sequence joins TRBV20-1 and TRBJ2-7, with 9 bases lining up with TRBD2. The V gene's germline CDR1 is DFQATT and CDR2 SNEGSKA (reference sequence). V dropped 6 bases and J dropped 0; count of bases not matched to a gene: 6. The CDR3 totals 14 residues. The DNA of the CDR3 is TGCAGTGCCGGCTATAGCGGGAGCTCCTACGAGCAGTACTTC. Amino acids: CSAGYSGSSYEQYF.

V gene TRBV7-8 combines with J gene TRBJ2-5, with 10 bases aligning to TRBD2. The CDR3 has 15 residues. With 5 bases clipped from V and 11 bases from J, the junction kept 14 bases outside the gene matches. Germline values: CDR1 SGHVS, CDR2 FQNEAQ. CDR3 residues: CASSPPLAGVREQYF. The CDR3 nucleotides read TGTGCCAGCAGCCCCCCTCTAGCGGGAGTTAGGGAGCAGTACTTC. Full variable domain (remainder filled in from reference TRBV7-8 and TRBJ2-5): GAGVSQSPRYKVAKRGQDVALRCDPISGHVSLFWYQQALGQGPEFLTYFQNEAQLDKSGLPSDRFFAERPEGSVSTLKIQRTQQEDSAVYLCASSPPLAGVREQYFGPGTRLLVL.

V and J are TRBV20-1 and TRBJ2-5; D possibly uses TRBD1 or TRBD2 (6 bases each). Germline assignment: CDR1 DFQATT and CDR2 SNEGSKA (reference sequence). Trimming left V 5 bases short and J 5 bases short, with 12 bases between. The CDR3 contains 12 residues. CDR3 in DNA: TGCAGTGCTCACCAAGGGGGGGAGACCCAGTACTTC. The encoded protein is CSAHQGGETQYF.

The CDR3 loop reads CASRWDGSSYNEQFF. The CDR3 nucleotides read TGTGCCAGCAGATGGGACGGCAGCTCCTACAATGAGCAGTTCTTC. The V call is TRBV27, the J call TRBJ2-1; D tentatively fits TRBD1 or TRBD2 (5 bases each). Germline CDR1 and CDR2: MNHEY and SMNVEV (reference sequence). Deletions cut 6 bases from V and 0 bases from J, with 12 bases between. This CDR3 comprises 15 residues.

In DNA, the CDR3 is TGTGCCAGCAGCGTAGCGGGAGGGGGTTTCAATGAGCAGTTCTTC. It is translated as CASSVAGGGFNEQFF. The chain links TRBV9 to TRBJ2-1, with TRBD2 matching over 8 bases. CDR1 is SGDLS and CDR2 is YYNGEE in the germline V gene. The trim removed 0 bases at V and 6 bases at J, leaving 5 bases unmatched. The CDR3 consists of 15 residues.